A selection of T cell receptor beta chains follows, all from one sample in a study of blood T cell repertoires in COVID-19. Here immunoSEQ multiplex PCR was the method, and the copy in TCRdb shows in-frame clones only, minus some. Of 150,000 to 200,000 clones in the sample, just under 85% were seen once. Material: peripheral blood. These receptors all come from a woman aged 80 or over with acute or convalescent COVID-19. Both conserved end residues are part of each CDR3. Fields, in order: V gene, CDR3 length, D gene, CDR3 protein. A D gene is named only where the DNA matches it firmly.

TRBV7-2	14	-	CASSLEGDRYGYTF
TRBV10-3	16	TRBD2	CAISGSSGRAPGEQFF
TRBV2	14	-	CASSDRRTNEKLFF
TRBV5-1	15	-	CASSLQRRENTEAFF
TRBV20-1	16	-	CSASKGGRVLGETQYF
TRBV27	14	-	CASSLFRGVDTQYF
TRBV18	14	-	CASSRGDWKYEQYF
TRBV4-1	15	-	CASSQGGRAQETQYF
TRBV7-9	13	TRBD1	CASSRTGSDEQYF
TRBV7-2	13	TRBD1	CASLSQGAGGYTF
TRBV4-3	17	TRBD2	CASSQDLVAGYYNEQFF
TRBV9	15	-	CASSVTSTGNTEAFF
TRBV3-1/TRBV3-2	14	TRBD1	CASSQPGQGSEQYF
TRBV4-3	17	TRBD2	CASSQEVLAGRTGELFF
TRBV19	15	TRBD2	CASSLTSGVFNEQFF
TRBV5-4	14	TRBD1	CASSLTGANEKLFF
TRBV21-1	14	-	CASSFPGQGAGYTF
TRBV5-8	16	-	CASSFAFGGLRNEQFF
TRBV11-2	14	-	CASSLGQVYNEQFF
TRBV10-3	14	TRBD2	CAIRGREGHGELFF
TRBV18	13	-	CASSPPSGTEAFF
TRBV12-3/TRBV12-4	12	-	CASSGLSYEQYF
TRBV19	15	-	CASSYRGSSYNEQFF
TRBV2	12	-	CASSVLLYEQYF
TRBV4-2	16	-	CASSPTGESGANVLTF
TRBV2	12	TRBD1	CASRTGGTEAFF
TRBV27	16	TRBD2	CATPYTSGSLQETQYF
TRBV5-1	14	TRBD2	CASIGTSGSETQYF
TRBV4-1	15	-	CASSQHAGPYNEQFF
TRBV10-3	13	TRBD2	CAISGVLAVEQYF
TRBV6-5	11	-	CATRSGNEQFF
TRBV25-1	15	-	CASSEFAPGPEKLFF
TRBV5-1	15	-	CASSLVREGNTEAFF
TRBV2	13	-	CASSERENTEAFF
TRBV18	14	TRBD1	CASSDDRGRETQYF
TRBV19	15	-	CASSIGLGSNQPQHF
TRBV12-5	14	TRBD1	CASGWGQGGNTIYF
TRBV18	15	TRBD1	CASSPEGGTGPGYTF
TRBV12-3/TRBV12-4	11	-	CASSFLYEQYF
TRBV19	15	-	CASSIEGIGQRGAFF
TRBV11-2	14	TRBD1	CASSPGQMSYEQYF
TRBV27	15	TRBD1	CASSFLPGQGSEQYF
TRBV6-1	16	-	CASSEGVGRGTDTQYF
TRBV30	13	-	CAWSTSGVAEAFF
TRBV5-1	15	TRBD1	CASSWGQGLDTEAFF
TRBV7-9	13	-	CASSLDSRNTIYF
TRBV19	12	-	CASSNFFYGYTF
TRBV2	15	TRBD2	CASSTPGLAVNEQFF
TRBV7-2	15	TRBD2	CASSLGLAHYGGQFF
TRBV5-1	14	TRBD2	CASSWTSGSYEQYF
TRBV5-1	15	TRBD1	CASSSGQGAPYEQYF
TRBV5-1	16	TRBD1	CASSRGDRGPNTEAFF
TRBV5-1	15	TRBD1	CASSASGGAGQPQHF